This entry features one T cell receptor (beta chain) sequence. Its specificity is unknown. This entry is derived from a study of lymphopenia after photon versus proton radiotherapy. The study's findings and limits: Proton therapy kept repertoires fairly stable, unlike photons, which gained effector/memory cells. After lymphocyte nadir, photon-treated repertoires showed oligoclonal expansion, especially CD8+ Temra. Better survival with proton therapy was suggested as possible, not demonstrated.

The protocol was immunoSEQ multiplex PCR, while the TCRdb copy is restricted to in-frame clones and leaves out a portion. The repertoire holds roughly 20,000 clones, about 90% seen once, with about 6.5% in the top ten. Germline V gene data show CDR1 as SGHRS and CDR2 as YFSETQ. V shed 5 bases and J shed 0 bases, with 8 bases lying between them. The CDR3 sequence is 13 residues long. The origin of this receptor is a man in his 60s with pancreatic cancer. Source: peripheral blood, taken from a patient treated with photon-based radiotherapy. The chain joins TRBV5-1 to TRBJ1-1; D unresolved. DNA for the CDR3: TGCGCCAGCAGAACTGGGCTGAACACTGAAGCTTTCTTT. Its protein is CASRTGLNTEAFF.